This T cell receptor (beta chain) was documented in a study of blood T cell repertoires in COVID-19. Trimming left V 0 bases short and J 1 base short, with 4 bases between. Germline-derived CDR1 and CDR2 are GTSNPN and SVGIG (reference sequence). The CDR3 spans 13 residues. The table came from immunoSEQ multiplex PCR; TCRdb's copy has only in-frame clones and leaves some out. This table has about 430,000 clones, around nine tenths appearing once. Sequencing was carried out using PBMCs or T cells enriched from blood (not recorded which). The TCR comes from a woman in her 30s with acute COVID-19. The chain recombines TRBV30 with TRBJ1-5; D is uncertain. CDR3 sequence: CAWSVASNQPQHF. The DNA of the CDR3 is TGTGCCTGGAGTGTAGCCAGCAATCAGCCCCAGCATTTT.